The clone carrying this TCR beta chain was seen a few times. What it binds is unknown. Unmatched junction bases numbered 10, after V lost 6 bases and J lost 2 bases. Germline-derived CDR1 and CDR2 are DFQATT and SNEGSKA (reference sequence). The CDR3 loop spans 15 amino acids. In TCRdb, the RT-PCR reads were re-called with MiXCR into one record per CDR3 protein. This repertoire shows about 540,000 distinct CDR3 sequences, roughly a quarter found once; its top ten account for 2.8%. The data were taken from a study of response to subunit inactivated influenza vaccine. Findings and limits, study-wide: Authors suggested each seasonal flu vaccination may recruit only limited numbers of new T cells.

These same data were also listed under a study on T cells expressing NK-cell markers. Per that study: As the method of synthesis, 5'RACE template switching with UMIs yielded TCR beta cDNA. These same clonotypes (in four donors) also led the CD3+CD56-NKG2C+ fraction. Certain NKG2C+ T cell clones were expanded, and their HCMV specificity remained unclear.

This clonotype originated in a man in his fifties or sixties who received an inactivated influenza vaccine. The sequences come from CD4+ T cells sorted from PBMCs, collected 11 to 12 days after vaccination. V is TRBV20-1 and J is TRBJ2-3, with 8 bases lining up with TRBD1. DNA for the CDR3: TGCAGTGCCACGAGTCCGGACAGGGCCACAGATACGCAGTATTTT. This sequence encodes CSATSPDRATDTQYF.